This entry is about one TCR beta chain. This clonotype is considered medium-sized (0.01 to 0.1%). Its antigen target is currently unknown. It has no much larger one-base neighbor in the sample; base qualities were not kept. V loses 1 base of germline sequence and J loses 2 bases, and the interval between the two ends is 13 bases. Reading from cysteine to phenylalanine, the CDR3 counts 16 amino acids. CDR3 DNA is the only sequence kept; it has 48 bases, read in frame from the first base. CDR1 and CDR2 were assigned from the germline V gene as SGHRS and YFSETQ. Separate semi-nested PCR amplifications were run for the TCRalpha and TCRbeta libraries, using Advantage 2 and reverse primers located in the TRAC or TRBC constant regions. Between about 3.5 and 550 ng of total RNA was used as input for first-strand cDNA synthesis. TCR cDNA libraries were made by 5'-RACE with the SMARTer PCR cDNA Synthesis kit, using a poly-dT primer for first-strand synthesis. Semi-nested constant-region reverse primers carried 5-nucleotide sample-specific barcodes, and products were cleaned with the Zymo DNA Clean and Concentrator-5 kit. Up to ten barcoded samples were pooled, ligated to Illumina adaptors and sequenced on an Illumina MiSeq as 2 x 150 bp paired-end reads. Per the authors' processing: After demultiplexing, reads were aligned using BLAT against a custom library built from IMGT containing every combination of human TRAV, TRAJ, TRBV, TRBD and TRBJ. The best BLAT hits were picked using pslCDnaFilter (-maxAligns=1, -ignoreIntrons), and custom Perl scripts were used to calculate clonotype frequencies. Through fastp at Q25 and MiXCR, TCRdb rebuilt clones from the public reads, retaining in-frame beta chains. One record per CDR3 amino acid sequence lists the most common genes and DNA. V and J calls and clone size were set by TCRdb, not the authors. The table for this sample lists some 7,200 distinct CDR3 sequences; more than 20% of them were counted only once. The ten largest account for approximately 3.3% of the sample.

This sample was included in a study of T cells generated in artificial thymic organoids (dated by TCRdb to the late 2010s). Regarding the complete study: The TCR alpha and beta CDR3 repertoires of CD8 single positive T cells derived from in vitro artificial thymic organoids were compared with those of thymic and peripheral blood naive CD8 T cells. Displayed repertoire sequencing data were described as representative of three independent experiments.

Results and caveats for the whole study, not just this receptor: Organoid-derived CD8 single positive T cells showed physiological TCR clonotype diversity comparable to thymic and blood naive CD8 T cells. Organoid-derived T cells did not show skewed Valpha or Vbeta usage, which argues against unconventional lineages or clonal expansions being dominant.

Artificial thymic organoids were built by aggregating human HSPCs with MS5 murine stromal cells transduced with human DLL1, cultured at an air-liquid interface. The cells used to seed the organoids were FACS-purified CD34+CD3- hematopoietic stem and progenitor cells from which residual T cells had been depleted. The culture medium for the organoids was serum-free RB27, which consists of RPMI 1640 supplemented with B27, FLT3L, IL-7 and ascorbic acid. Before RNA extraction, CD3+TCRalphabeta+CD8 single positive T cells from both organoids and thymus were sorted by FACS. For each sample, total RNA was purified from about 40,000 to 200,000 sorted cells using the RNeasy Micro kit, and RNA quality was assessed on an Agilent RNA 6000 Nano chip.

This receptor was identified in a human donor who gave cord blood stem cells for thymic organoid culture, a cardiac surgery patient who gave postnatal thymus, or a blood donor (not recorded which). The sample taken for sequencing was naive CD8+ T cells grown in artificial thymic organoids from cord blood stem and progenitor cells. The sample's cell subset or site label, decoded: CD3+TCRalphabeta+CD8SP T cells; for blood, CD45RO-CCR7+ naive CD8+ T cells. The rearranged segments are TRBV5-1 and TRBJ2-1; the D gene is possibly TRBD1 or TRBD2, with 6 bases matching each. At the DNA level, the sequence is TGCGCCAGCAGCTTGTTACAGGGAGGACCCTACAATGAGCAGTTCTTC. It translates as CASSLLQGGPYNEQFF. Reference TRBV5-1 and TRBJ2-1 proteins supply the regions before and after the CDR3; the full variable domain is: KAGVTQTPRYLIKTRGQQVTLSCSPISGHRSVSWYQQTPGQGLQFLFEYFSETQRNKGNFPGRFSGRQFSNSRSEMNVSTLELGDSALYLCASSLLQGGPYNEQFFGPGTRLTVL.